This T cell receptor beta chain was identified in a study of shared clonotypes between healthy human individuals. Every one of the donors was a Caucasian adult that lived in Nashville, Tennessee. As regards this clone: This same CDR3 is encoded by further DNA sequences in the sample.

Assay used: immunoSEQ multiplex PCR; TCRdb lists only in-frame clones, some missing. The sample lists 190,000 or so clones; approximately 70% were seen once. The CDR3 length is 13 residues. V was trimmed by 2 bases and J by 4 bases, leaving 6 bases between them. CDR1 is KGHSH, CDR2 LQKENI, per germline. This clonotype originated in a man under 40 in good health. The chain couples TRBV18 to TRBJ1-5; D is unclear. Material for sequencing was memory CD4+ T cells sorted from blood. Subset noted: CD45RA-negative fraction. CDR3 DNA sequence: TGTGCCAGCTCACCAGATTCGAATCAGCCCCAGCATTTT. It yields the protein CASSPDSNQPQHF. Filled out from reference TRBV18 and TRBJ1-5, the complete variable domain reads NAGVMQNPRHLVRRRGQEARLRCSPMKGHSHVYWYRQLPEEGLKFMVYLQKENIIDESGMPKERFSAEFPKEGPSILRIQQVVRGDSAAYFCASSPDSNQPQHFGDGTRLSIL.